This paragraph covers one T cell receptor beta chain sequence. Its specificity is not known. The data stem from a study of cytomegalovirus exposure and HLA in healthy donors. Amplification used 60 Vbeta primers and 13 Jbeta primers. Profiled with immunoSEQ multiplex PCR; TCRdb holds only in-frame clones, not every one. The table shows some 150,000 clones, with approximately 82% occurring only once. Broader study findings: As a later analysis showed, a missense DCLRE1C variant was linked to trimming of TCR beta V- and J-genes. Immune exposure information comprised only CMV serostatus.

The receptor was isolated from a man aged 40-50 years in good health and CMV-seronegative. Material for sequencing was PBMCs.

The CDR3 region is CASSSPLLTWNTEAFF. CDR3 coding DNA: TGTGCCAGCAGCTCTCCGTTATTGACATGGAACACTGAAGCTTTCTTT. This chain connects TRBV7-9 to TRBJ1-1; D gene ambiguous. Germline V lookup: CDR1 SEHNR, CDR2 FQNEAQ (reference sequence). The CDR3 loop spans 16 amino acids. The V and J ends lost 4 bases and 1 base respectively, with 16 bases between them.